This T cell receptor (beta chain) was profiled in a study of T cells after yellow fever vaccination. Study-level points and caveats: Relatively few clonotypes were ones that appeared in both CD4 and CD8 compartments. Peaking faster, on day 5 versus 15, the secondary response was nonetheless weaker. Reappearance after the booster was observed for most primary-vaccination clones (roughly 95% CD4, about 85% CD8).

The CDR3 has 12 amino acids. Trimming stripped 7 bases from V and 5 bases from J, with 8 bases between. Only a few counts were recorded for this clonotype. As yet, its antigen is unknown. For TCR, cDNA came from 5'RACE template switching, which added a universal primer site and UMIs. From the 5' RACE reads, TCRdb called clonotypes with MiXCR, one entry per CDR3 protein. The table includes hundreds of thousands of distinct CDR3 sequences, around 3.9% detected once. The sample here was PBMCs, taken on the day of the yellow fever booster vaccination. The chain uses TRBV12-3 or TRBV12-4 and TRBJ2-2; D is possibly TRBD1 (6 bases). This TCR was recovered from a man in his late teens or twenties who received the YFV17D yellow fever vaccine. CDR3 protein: CASNRETGELFF. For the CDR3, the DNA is TGTGCCAGCAACAGGGAAACCGGGGAGCTGTTTTTT.